These 29 T cell receptor beta chains came from one sample sequenced in a study of cytomegalovirus exposure and HLA in healthy donors (dated by TCRdb to 2016 to 2017). Libraries were built with the immunoSEQ multiplex PCR assay. For the multiplex PCR, a mixture combining 60 forward primers for TCR Vbeta segments and 13 reverse primers for TCR Jbeta segments was used. The source is immuneACCESS, and TCRdb retained only in-frame sequences with V and J called. Part of the clones is not carried over; for the studies checked, unresolved V genes explain less than half of this, and the remainder is unexplained. This sample lists over 90,000 clones; around 79% were detected once. The top ten clones comprise 4% of the sample. The specimen was PBMCs. Receptors originate from a man between 50 and 59 years old in good health and CMV-seropositive.

This chain uses TRBV7-6 with TRBJ1-5; D might be TRBD1 (5 bases). The CDR3 runs to 14 residues. V was shortened by 2 bases and J by 5 bases, with 10 bases between the two germline ends. Germline CDR1 is SGHVS and CDR2 is FNYEAQ. CDR3 residues: CASSLQVGDQPQHF. The DNA for the CDR3 is TGTGCCAGCAGCTTACAGGTAGGGGATCAGCCCCAGCATTTT.

The chain uses TRBV28 and TRBJ2-5, with 7 bases matching TRBD2. Germline loops: CDR1 MDHEN, CDR2 SYDVKM. This CDR3 spans 14 amino acids. V lost 2 bases and J lost 7; bases outside the gene matches: 7. CDR3 coding DNA: TGTGCCAGCAGTTTAGAGGGAGGGCCGGGGACCCAGTACTTC. It translates to CASSLEGGPGTQYF.

The V and J genes are TRBV6-4 and TRBJ2-7, with D perhaps matching TRBD2 (6 bases). CDR3 length: 18 residues. Germline lookup yields CDR1 MRHNA and CDR2 SNTAGT. V dropped 0 bases and J dropped 3 bases, with 21 bases sitting between them. The CDR3 loop is CASSDSKGARDGIYEQYF. The CDR3 DNA sequence: TGTGCCAGCAGTGACTCAAAGGGAGCGCGGGACGGGATCTACGAGCAGTACTTC.

The CDR3 DNA reads TGCAGCGTTTCCTTCGGGGGTAACACTGAAGCTTTCTTT. This gives the protein CSVSFGGNTEAFF. The chain recombines TRBV29-1 with TRBJ1-1; TRBD1 is a possible D gene (5 bases). The germline V gene has CDR1 SQVTM and CDR2 ANQGSEA. The V end lost 5 bases, the J end lost 2 bases, and 12 bases lay between the germline ends. CDR3 size: 13 residues.

The genes are TRBV28 and TRBJ2-3; maybe TRBD2 (6 bases). The CDR3 spans 15 residues. Germline CDR1 reads MDHEN; CDR2 reads SYDVKM. Trimming cost V 2 bases and J 4 bases, with 13 bases left between them. The CDR3 region has the DNA TGTGCCAGCAGTTTAGGGGGGAGAATGGCAGATACGCAGTATTTT. This codes for CASSLGGRMADTQYF.

The chain has TRBV2 and TRBJ2-5; 9 bases are a match to TRBD2. The length of the CDR3 is 16 residues. Unmatched junction bases numbered 10, after V lost 3 bases and J lost 5 bases. Germline lookup yields CDR1 SNHLY and CDR2 FYNNEI. The CDR3 here is CASSDSSGSRLETQYF. The DNA of the CDR3 is TGTGCCAGCAGTGATAGTAGCGGGAGTCGCCTGGAGACCCAGTACTTC.

The chain combines TRBV7-2 with TRBJ2-1, with D hard to call. The germline V gene has CDR1 SGHTA and CDR2 FQGNSA. V was pared by 2 bases and J by 4 bases, with 6 bases between. There are 13 residues in the CDR3. In DNA, the CDR3 is TGTGCCAGCAGCTTACAAGCTTACAATGAGCAGTTCTTC. Protein: CASSLQAYNEQFF.

The rearrangement joins TRBV19 to TRBJ1-2; a weak D match, TRBD1 (6 bases). The germline CDR1 and CDR2 sequences are LNHDA and SQIVND (reference sequence). The CDR3 spans 13 residues. Deletions cut 5 bases from V and 4 bases from J, with 11 bases between. The chain's CDR3 is CASSQGRGYGYTF. CDR3 in DNA: TGTGCCAGTAGTCAGGGGAGAGGCTATGGCTACACCTTC.

This rearrangement joins TRBV2 to TRBJ2-3, with 12 bases lining up with TRBD2. Germline CDR1 and CDR2: SNHLY and FYNNEI. J gave up 5 bases and V 6 bases, and 9 bases lay outside the gene matches. This CDR3 spans 16 amino acids. In nucleotides, the CDR3 is TGTGCCAGCAGGAGATCTAGCGGGAGGGCCGAAGATACGCAGTATTTT. Its translation: CASRRSSGRAEDTQYF.

The genes are TRBV28 and TRBJ1-4; no clear D gene. In germline, CDR1 is MDHEN, CDR2 SYDVKM. The CDR3 loop spans 14 amino acids. The ends were cut back, 3 bases at V and 4 bases at J, with 9 bases in the middle. The CDR3 nucleotides read TGTGCCAGCAGTTTCAGGCACGGTAATGAAAAACTGTTTTTT. It is translated as CASSFRHGNEKLFF. Full variable domain (remainder filled in from reference TRBV28 and TRBJ1-4): DVKVTQSSRYLVKRTGEKVFLECVQDMDHENMFWYRQDPGLGLRLIYFSYDVKMKEKGDIPEGYSVSREKKERFSLILESASTNQTSMYLCASSFRHGNEKLFFGSGTQLSVL.

This chain joins TRBV10-3 and TRBJ2-7; tentatively, D is TRBD1 (6 bases). Trimming cost V 2 bases and J 6 bases, with 17 bases left between them. The CDR3 covers 15 residues. Germline lookup yields CDR1 ENHRY and CDR2 SYGVKD. CDR3 sequence (DNA): TGTGCCATCAGTGAGAGTTCAGGGGAACCCCTCGAGCAGTACTTC. Protein sequence: CAISESSGEPLEQYF.

The chain combines TRBV28 with TRBJ1-2, with D maybe TRBD1 (5 bases). The germline CDR1 and CDR2 sequences are MDHEN and SYDVKM. The V end was cut by 3 bases, the J end by 4 bases, with 12 bases between. The CDR3 spans 14 residues. CDR3 residues: CASSLGRDGYGYTF. CDR3 nucleotide sequence: TGTGCCAGCAGTTTGGGCAGGGATGGCTATGGCTACACCTTC.

The chain couples TRBV14 to TRBJ1-1; no definite D call. V was cut by 3 bases and J by 1 base, with 15 bases left in between. CDR1 is SGHDN and CDR2 is FVKESK in the germline V gene. This CDR3 spans 16 amino acids. The CDR3 protein is CASSQLTRAGNTEAFF. CDR3 DNA sequence: TGTGCCAGCAGCCAGTTAACCCGGGCGGGGAACACTGAAGCTTTCTTT.

This clone came up once. The chain recombines TRBV5-6 with TRBJ2-4; D gene uncertain. Germline assignment: CDR1 SGHDT and CDR2 YYEEEE. The ends were cut back, 1 base at V and 0 bases at J, with 20 bases in the middle. This CDR3 region has 19 residues. CDR3 coding DNA: TGTGCCAGCAGCTTGAAAGTAGTGAGAGCCCTCCAAGCCAAAAACATTCAGTACTTC. The encoded protein is CASSLKVVRALQAKNIQYF.

The genes are TRBV19 and TRBJ2-2; 9 bases are a match to TRBD1. V was pared by 8 bases and J by 6 bases, with 10 bases of the junction left unmatched. This CDR3 spans 15 amino acids. Germline CDR1 is LNHDA and CDR2 is SQIVND (reference sequence). For the CDR3, the DNA is TGTGCCAGTCGGGACAGGGAGAGGGGCCCCGGGGAGCTGTTTTTT. Its protein product is CASRDRERGPGELFF.

This sequence joins TRBV6-1 and TRBJ1-5; possibly TRBD1 for D (5 bases). The CDR3 sequence is 15 residues long. Trimming cost V 4 bases and J 0 bases, with 10 bases left between them. Germline lookup yields CDR1 MNHNS and CDR2 SASEGT. The CDR3 DNA follows: TGTGCCAGCAGTGGACAGCTTAATAGCAATCAGCCCCAGCATTTT. It encodes CASSGQLNSNQPQHF.

The CDR3 here is CASSRTSGSFDEQFF. Written as DNA, the CDR3 is TGTGCCAGCAGTAGGACTAGCGGGAGCTTCGATGAGCAGTTCTTC. The V and J genes are TRBV6-1 and TRBJ2-1, with 13 nucleotides matching TRBD2. The CDR3 extends over 15 amino acids. In germline, CDR1 is MNHNS, CDR2 SASEGT. The V segment lost 5 bases and the J segment 8 bases; nucleotides outside the gene matches: 6.

This clone was counted between two and nine times. J is TRBJ2-2 and V is TRBV5-1; D is possibly TRBD2 (6 bases). Between the trimmed V and J ends, which lost 0 bases and 4 bases, there was a span of 13 bases. The CDR3 contains 16 residues. Germline V gene data show CDR1 as SGHRS and CDR2 as YFSETQ. CDR3 loop: CASSLEGGASTGELFF. The DNA of the CDR3 is TGCGCCAGCAGCTTGGAAGGCGGGGCGAGCACCGGGGAGCTGTTTTTT.

The chain carries TRBV10-2 and TRBJ2-5; tentative D call: TRBD2 (5 bases). Per germline, CDR1 WSHSY and CDR2 SAAADI. V was pared by 4 bases and J by 0 bases, with 12 bases between. The CDR3 spans 15 residues. The CDR3 sequence: CASSVSSRYQETQYF. The CDR3 region has the DNA TGCGCCAGCAGTGTATCTAGCAGGTACCAAGAGACCCAGTACTTC.

The CDR3 DNA follows: TGTGCCAGCACTTCTGAAGCCAGGGGGTACACTGAAGCTTTCTTT. Translating it yields CASTSEARGYTEAFF. The rearrangement links TRBV28 to TRBJ1-1, with 7 nucleotides matching TRBD1. V lost 7 bases to trimming and J lost 3 bases; unmatched junction nucleotides: 11. The CDR3 loop spans 15 amino acids. Per the germline V gene, CDR1 is MDHEN and CDR2 is SYDVKM.

This clone appeared once. The genes are TRBV19 and TRBJ1-2, with unresolved D. Per the germline V gene, CDR1 is LNHDA and CDR2 is SQIVND (reference sequence). Between the trimmed V and J ends, which lost 4 bases and 2 bases, there was a span of 8 bases. CDR3 length: 13 residues. The CDR3 region has the DNA TGTGCCAGTAGTAGGGCAGAAAACTATGGCTACACCTTC. It codes for CASSRAENYGYTF.

The V gene is TRBV6-5, the J gene TRBJ2-5; 8 nucleotides agree with TRBD1. Germline CDR1 reads MNHEY; CDR2 reads SVGAGI. V lost 6 bases, J lost 7 bases, and 10 bases stayed unmatched. This CDR3 is 14 amino acids long. In nucleotides, the CDR3 is TGTGCCAGCAGGCCAGGGGGCCGTCCGGGGACCCAGTACTTC. Protein sequence: CASRPGGRPGTQYF.

This rearrangement joins TRBV9 to TRBJ2-7; no clear D. V lost 0 bases, J lost 6 bases, and 13 bases lay in between. Looked up from germline, CDR1 is SGDLS and CDR2 is YYNGEE. There are 14 residues in the CDR3. CDR3 residues: CASSVGLTKPEQYF. The CDR3 DNA sequence: TGTGCCAGCAGCGTAGGACTCACCAAACCCGAGCAGTACTTC.

This chain uses TRBV4-2 with TRBJ2-7; 9 positions match TRBD1. The V and J ends lost 0 bases and 7 bases, in that order; junction bases with no gene match: 13. The CDR3 spans 17 residues. Germline CDR1 and CDR2: LGHNA and YNFKEQ. Written as DNA, the CDR3 is TGTGCCAGCAGCCAAGATGTCGGGACAGGGACTCAATTGGAGCAGTACTTC. Translating gives CASSQDVGTGTQLEQYF.

The chain recombines TRBV5-1 with TRBJ1-1; TRBD1 matches at 7 bases. The germline V gene has CDR1 SGHRS and CDR2 YFSETQ. Trimming removed 4 bases from V and 0 bases from J; junction bases left unmatched: 6. This CDR3 is built from 15 residues. The chain's CDR3 is CASSPTGTLNTEAFF. CDR3 DNA sequence: TGCGCCAGCAGCCCGACAGGGACTTTGAACACTGAAGCTTTCTTT.

The chain uses TRBV7-3 and TRBJ2-5; 8 nucleotides agree with TRBD2. The CDR3 runs 13 residues. Trimming cost V 5 bases and J 9 bases; bases outside gene matches: 8. Germline CDR1 reads SGHTA; CDR2 reads FQGTGA. The CDR3 coding sequence is TGTGCCAGCAGCGCCTTAGCGGGGAGGCCCCAGTACTTC. Amino acid sequence: CASSALAGRPQYF.

The V gene is TRBV7-2, the J gene TRBJ2-7; maybe TRBD2 (6 bases). Trimming shortened V by 1 base and J by 3 bases, and 10 bases separated the two germline ends. CDR1 and CDR2 (germline): SGHTA, FQGNSA. There are 14 residues in the CDR3. The CDR3 DNA reads as TGTGCCAGCAGCTTAGTCGGGGGAAACTACGAGCAGTACTTC. It translates to CASSLVGGNYEQYF. Using reference TRBV7-2 and TRBJ2-7 for the parts outside the CDR3, the full variable domain is GAGVSQSPSNKVTEKGKDVELRCDPISGHTALYWYRQSLGQGLEFLIYFQGNSAPDKSGLPSDRFSAERTGGSVSTLTIQRTQQEDSAVYLCASSLVGGNYEQYFGPGTRLTVT.

V is TRBV6-1 and J is TRBJ2-1; 9 bases match TRBD1. CDR1 MNHNS and CDR2 SASEGT come from the germline V gene. Germline trimming cut 6 bases from V and 9 bases from J; bases unmatched to any gene: 9. The CDR3 covers 14 residues. The CDR3 DNA sequence: TGTGCCAGCAGGCCTAGACAGGGGGGGTCTGAGCAGTTCTTC. This sequence encodes CASRPRQGGSEQFF.

The chain is built from TRBV5-1 and TRBJ2-1; D unresolved. Germline values: CDR1 SGHRS, CDR2 YFSETQ. The CDR3 consists of 13 residues. The ends were cut back, 2 bases at V and 5 bases at J, with 8 bases in the middle. CDR3 sequence: CASSLIRNNEQFF. The CDR3 coding sequence is TGCGCCAGCAGCTTAATCAGAAACAATGAGCAGTTCTTC.